The rows below give T cell receptor beta chains drawn from one sample of a study of identifying expanded T cells in peripheral blood. The table came from immunoSEQ multiplex PCR; TCRdb's copy has only in-frame clones and leaves some out. This table has over 85,000 clones, approximately 89% appearing once. Source material: blood. The receptors were gathered from a person aged 18 to 70 in good health. Each CDR3 is given with its conserved first and last residue. Each record gives: D gene, V gene, clone size, J gene, CDR3 DNA, CDR3 protein. D genes are given only for firm matches. For some rows the clone size is stated as once, few or many, or as a class when expanded; others skip it.

d_gene: NA
v_gene: TRBV19
abundance: NA
j_gene: TRBJ2-7
CDR3nt: TGTGCCAGTAGTAGAAAAGGGAGTTCCTCCTACGAGCAGTACTTC
CDR3aa: CASSRKGSSSYEQYF

d_gene: NA
v_gene: TRBV11-2
abundance: once
j_gene: TRBJ1-1
CDR3nt: TGTGCCAGCAGCTTACTTTCGATCCAGATTCATGAAGCTTTCTTT
CDR3aa: CASSLLSIQIHEAFF

d_gene: NA
v_gene: TRBV30
abundance: once
j_gene: TRBJ2-6
CDR3nt: TGTGCCTGGCGTCTCTCTGGGGCCAACGTCCTGACTTTC
CDR3aa: CAWRLSGANVLTF

d_gene: NA
v_gene: TRBV10-3
abundance: NA
j_gene: TRBJ2-1
CDR3nt: TGTGCCATCAGTGAGTCGGGGGCTAACAATGAGCAGTTCTTC
CDR3aa: CAISESGANNEQFF

d_gene: NA
v_gene: TRBV10-3
abundance: NA
j_gene: TRBJ2-7
CDR3nt: TGTGCCATCAGTAGCCAGGGGACTCGGGGGGCCTACGAGCAGTACTTC
CDR3aa: CAISSQGTRGAYEQYF

d_gene: TRBD2
v_gene: TRBV4-1
abundance: NA
j_gene: TRBJ2-1
CDR3nt: TGCGCCAGCCTCTCCGGGACTAGCGGCTCCTACAATGAGCAGTTCTTC
CDR3aa: CASLSGTSGSYNEQFF

d_gene: TRBD2
v_gene: TRBV18
abundance: NA
j_gene: TRBJ2-1
CDR3nt: TGTGCCAGCTCACCACCGCTGAAAGCGGGGGTAAGTGAGCAGTTCTTC
CDR3aa: CASSPPLKAGVSEQFF

d_gene: NA
v_gene: TRBV19
abundance: once
j_gene: TRBJ1-2
CDR3nt: TGTGCCAGTAGTACCTCAGGGGTCTCTGGCTACACCTTC
CDR3aa: CASSTSGVSGYTF

d_gene: NA
v_gene: TRBV11-2
abundance: NA
j_gene: TRBJ2-7
CDR3nt: TGTGCCAGCAGCTTGGGCGGCCCAACGGCCGAGCAGTACTTC
CDR3aa: CASSLGGPTAEQYF

d_gene: NA
v_gene: TRBV7-9
abundance: NA
j_gene: TRBJ2-7
CDR3nt: TGTGCCAGCAGCTCTGGACCACCTCGTAGCTACGAGCAGTACTTC
CDR3aa: CASSSGPPRSYEQYF

d_gene: NA
v_gene: TRBV6-1
abundance: few
j_gene: TRBJ1-3
CDR3nt: TGTGCCAGCAGTGACAACTCTGGAAACACCATATATTTT
CDR3aa: CASSDNSGNTIYF

d_gene: NA
v_gene: TRBV11-3
abundance: NA
j_gene: TRBJ2-7
CDR3nt: TGTGCCAGCAGCTTAGGCACTACTACTCAGGACGAGCAGTACTTC
CDR3aa: CASSLGTTTQDEQYF

d_gene: TRBD1
v_gene: TRBV2
abundance: NA
j_gene: TRBJ1-1
CDR3nt: TGTGCCAGCAGTGGGGGACAGGGGACTGAAGCTTTCTTT
CDR3aa: CASSGGQGTEAFF

d_gene: NA
v_gene: TRBV5-6
abundance: few
j_gene: TRBJ1-2
CDR3nt: TGTGCCACGGAAAAACAGGGCGGGGGCTATGGCTACACCTTC
CDR3aa: CATEKQGGGYGYTF

d_gene: NA
v_gene: TRBV30
abundance: NA
j_gene: TRBJ2-3
CDR3nt: TGTGCCTGGAGGATGGGGACACCTAGCACAGATACGCAGTATTTT
CDR3aa: CAWRMGTPSTDTQYF

d_gene: NA
v_gene: TRBV7-9
abundance: NA
j_gene: TRBJ1-1
CDR3nt: TGTGCCAGCAGCTTTATGCTCCAGAACACTGAAGCTTTCTTT
CDR3aa: CASSFMLQNTEAFF

d_gene: TRBD1
v_gene: TRBV5-1
abundance: NA
j_gene: TRBJ2-5
CDR3nt: TGCGCCAGCAGCTCTGAGGGACAGGGGAAGTTAGAGACCCAGTACTTC
CDR3aa: CASSSEGQGKLETQYF

d_gene: TRBD2
v_gene: TRBV28
abundance: NA
j_gene: TRBJ2-1
CDR3nt: TGTGCCAGCAGTCCCAATGGGGGGGGCTCCTACAATGAGCAGTTCTTC
CDR3aa: CASSPNGGGSYNEQFF

d_gene: TRBD2
v_gene: TRBV7-8
abundance: NA
j_gene: TRBJ2-1
CDR3nt: TGTGCCAGCAGCTTTCGGGAGGTACGTGAGCAGTTCTTC
CDR3aa: CASSFREVREQFF

d_gene: NA
v_gene: TRBV6-1
abundance: NA
j_gene: TRBJ1-2
CDR3nt: TGTGCCAGCAGTCTCACTAGGGGCTACACCTTC
CDR3aa: CASSLTRGYTF

d_gene: NA
v_gene: TRBV6-4
abundance: NA
j_gene: TRBJ1-6
CDR3nt: TGTGCCAGCAGCGCCGGTGGTGTTAATTCACCCCTCCACTTT
CDR3aa: CASSAGGVNSPLHF

d_gene: NA
v_gene: TRBV2
abundance: NA
j_gene: TRBJ2-7
CDR3nt: TGTGCCAAAACAACACTGACAACCTACGAGCAGTACTTC
CDR3aa: CAKTTLTTYEQYF

d_gene: TRBD2
v_gene: TRBV6-1
abundance: NA
j_gene: TRBJ2-3
CDR3nt: TGTGCCAGCATACTATTAGCGGGAGGAGATACGCAGTATTTT
CDR3aa: CASILLAGGDTQYF

d_gene: NA
v_gene: TRBV11-3
abundance: NA
j_gene: TRBJ2-7
CDR3nt: TGTGCCAGCAGCCCTGGACAGAGTGGTTGCTTC
CDR3aa: CASSPGQSGCF

d_gene: NA
v_gene: TRBV6-1
abundance: NA
j_gene: TRBJ1-3
CDR3nt: TGTGCCAGCAGTAGCGAGTCAGGAGAAGCAAACACCATATATTTT
CDR3aa: CASSSESGEANTIYF

d_gene: TRBD1
v_gene: TRBV4-2
abundance: NA
j_gene: TRBJ1-3
CDR3nt: TGTGCCAGCAGCCTCGGACAGGGGGCGGAGGGAAACACCATATATTTT
CDR3aa: CASSLGQGAEGNTIYF

d_gene: NA
v_gene: TRBV19
abundance: NA
j_gene: TRBJ1-6
CDR3nt: TGTGCCAGTACTTTCTCCTATAATTCACCCCTCCACTTT
CDR3aa: CASTFSYNSPLHF

d_gene: NA
v_gene: TRBV19
abundance: NA
j_gene: TRBJ2-1
CDR3nt: TGTGCCAGTAGCCAAGGGCCAGGATCCTACAATGAGCAGTTCTTC
CDR3aa: CASSQGPGSYNEQFF

d_gene: NA
v_gene: TRBV7-9
abundance: NA
j_gene: TRBJ1-2
CDR3nt: TGTGCCAGCAGGGCCGGATCCTCGTATGGCTACACCTTC
CDR3aa: CASRAGSSYGYTF

d_gene: NA
v_gene: TRBV29-1
abundance: few
j_gene: TRBJ2-1
CDR3nt: TGCAGCGTTTTAGAAGGGGTGGGCAATGAGCAGTTCTTC
CDR3aa: CSVLEGVGNEQFF

d_gene: TRBD1
v_gene: TRBV7-9
abundance: NA
j_gene: TRBJ2-7
CDR3nt: TGTGCCAGCAGTTTAGGGACAGAATACGAGCAGTACTTC
CDR3aa: CASSLGTEYEQYF

d_gene: NA
v_gene: TRBV4-3
abundance: NA
j_gene: TRBJ1-3
CDR3nt: TGCGCCAGCAGCCGTGCCTTTACCTCTGGAAACACCATATATTTT
CDR3aa: CASSRAFTSGNTIYF

d_gene: TRBD1
v_gene: TRBV5-1
abundance: NA
j_gene: TRBJ2-7
CDR3nt: TGCGCCAGCACCGGGTTAGAGACAGGGACGTCCTACGAGCAGTACTTC
CDR3aa: CASTGLETGTSYEQYF

d_gene: NA
v_gene: TRBV7-8
abundance: NA
j_gene: TRBJ2-1
CDR3nt: TGTGCCAGCAGCTTTGGACAGCTCAACAATGAGCAGTTCTTC
CDR3aa: CASSFGQLNNEQFF

d_gene: TRBD1
v_gene: TRBV5-4
abundance: NA
j_gene: TRBJ1-2
CDR3nt: TGTGCCAGCAGCTTGGACAGGGGGTATGGCTACACCTTC
CDR3aa: CASSLDRGYGYTF

d_gene: TRBD2
v_gene: TRBV19
abundance: NA
j_gene: TRBJ2-4
CDR3nt: TGTGCCAGTAGTCCGGGGGGGCCCCAAAACATTCAGTACTTC
CDR3aa: CASSPGGPQNIQYF

d_gene: NA
v_gene: TRBV5-4
abundance: NA
j_gene: TRBJ1-3
CDR3nt: TGTGCCAGCAGCTTGGGGTACTCAGGCTCTGGAAACACCATATATTTT
CDR3aa: CASSLGYSGSGNTIYF

d_gene: TRBD1
v_gene: TRBV5-4
abundance: NA
j_gene: TRBJ2-2
CDR3nt: TGTGCCAGCAGCCCTACCGACAGGGGAGGCACCGGGGAGCTGTTTTTT
CDR3aa: CASSPTDRGGTGELFF

d_gene: NA
v_gene: TRBV4-3
abundance: NA
j_gene: TRBJ1-3
CDR3nt: TGCGCCAGCAGCCAGGGGGGGGGCAGGCCGATCTCTGGAAACACCATATATTTT
CDR3aa: CASSQGGGRPISGNTIYF